Following are 8 T cell receptor beta chains from one sample sequenced in a study of T cells expressing NK-cell markers. Using the 5' RACE reads, TCRdb records one entry per CDR3 protein without DNA. Here the sample table reports about 150,000 distinct CDR3 sequences. The sample was blood T cells: a sorted CD56 or NKG2C T cell subset, CD4+ or CD8+ T cells, or bulk PBMC T cells (not recorded which). Receptor source: a woman in her forties or fifties in good health.

The gene calls are TRBV19 and TRBJ1-1. Germline lookup yields CDR1 LNHDA and CDR2 SQIVND (reference sequence). CDR3 size: 13 residues. The CDR3 loop reads CASIPSDEPGAFF.

The chain carries TRBV24-1 and TRBJ2-7; TCRdb picks TRBD2, but there is no DNA to check that call. The CDR3 length is 17 residues. In germline, CDR1 is KGHDR, CDR2 SFDVKD. The CDR3 reads CATSDTSGLADPHEQYF.

The rearrangement uses TRBV10-1 and TRBJ2-1; TCRdb returns TRBD1, unconfirmable since there is no DNA. The CDR3 consists of 17 residues. Per the germline V gene, CDR1 is WNHNN and CDR2 is SYGVQD (reference sequence). CDR3 residues: CASSDPPGPYSYNEQFF.

The gene calls are TRBV12-3 or TRBV12-4 and TRBJ2-1; TCRdb names TRBD2, which stays unverified in the absence of DNA. The CDR3 loop spans 15 amino acids. The CDR3 loop is CASSLDGGANNEQFF.

The chain uses TRBV9 and TRBJ2-7; TCRdb picks TRBD2, but there is no DNA to check that call. Germline V gene data show CDR1 as SGDLS and CDR2 as YYNGEE. This CDR3 is 11 amino acids long. CDR3 sequence: CASGLENEQYF.

The chain employs TRBV7-3 and TRBJ2-1. Germline-derived CDR1 and CDR2 are SGHTA and FQGTGA. The CDR3 consists of 13 residues. CDR3 sequence: CASSLLLASEQFF.

The genes are TRBV12-3 or TRBV12-4 and TRBJ2-1; the D call from TCRdb, TRBD2, cannot be confirmed without DNA. CDR3 length: 15 residues. Here the CDR3 reads CASSPGLARYNEQFF.

V is TRBV4-1 and J is TRBJ1-3. Germline assignment: CDR1 MGHRA and CDR2 YSYEKL. CDR3 length equals 15 residues. The CDR3 loop is CASSQEGRTGNTIYF.